The 10 T cell receptor beta chains listed next were all sequenced from one sample in a study of cytomegalovirus exposure and HLA in healthy donors. TCRdb's copy holds only in-frame clones and misses some; the assay was immunoSEQ multiplex PCR. In the table there are about 150,000 clones, 88% of which are singletons. Sequences were obtained from PBMCs. The receptors shown here come from a man in his late teens or twenties in good health and CMV-seronegative.

The CDR3 spells CSVDRGHTEAFF. The DNA for the CDR3 is TGCAGCGTCGACAGGGGACACACTGAAGCTTTCTTT. The V call is TRBV29-1, the J call TRBJ1-1; 8 bases align to TRBD1. Germline CDR1 and CDR2: SQVTM and ANQGSEA. V shed 6 bases and J 3 bases; nucleotides not matched to a gene: 3. This CDR3 spans 12 amino acids. The whole variable domain, remainder taken from reference TRBV29-1 and TRBJ1-1, is SAVISQKPSRDICQRGTSLTIQCQVDSQVTMMFWYRQQPGQSLTLIATANQGSEATYESGFVIDKFPISRPNLTFSTLTVSNMSPEDSSIYLCSVDRGHTEAFFGQGTRLTVV.

The rearrangement uses TRBV6-5 and TRBJ2-7, with D maybe TRBD1 (5 bases). The V end lost 0 bases, the J end lost 3 bases, and 9 bases lay between the germline ends. Germline CDR1 is MNHEY and CDR2 is SVGAGI. The CDR3 loop spans 14 amino acids. The CDR3 bases are TGTGCCAGCAGTTACTCGGCAGGGATCTACGAGCAGTACTTC. Translated: CASSYSAGIYEQYF.

The chain combines TRBV6-1 with TRBJ2-3, with 10 bases fitting TRBD2. The CDR3 consists of 17 residues. Trimming took 2 bases from V and 2 from J; bases not matched to a gene: 7. Per the germline V gene, CDR1 is MNHNS and CDR2 is SASEGT. CDR3 coding DNA: TGTGCCAGCAGTGAATTGCTAGCGGGGGCACTCACAGATACGCAGTATTTT. This codes for CASSELLAGALTDTQYF.

The rearrangement uses TRBV27 and TRBJ2-5, with TRBD1 matching 7 bases. The CDR3 is 14 residues long. J gave up 8 bases and V 9 bases, and 15 bases lay outside the gene matches. In germline, CDR1 is MNHEY, CDR2 SMNVEV (reference sequence). The CDR3 protein is CASRRDRASLTQYF. The CDR3 DNA reads as TGTGCCAGTCGCCGGGACAGAGCTTCCCTAACCCAGTACTTC.

The table lists this clone with a count of one. V gene TRBV11-3 combines with J gene TRBJ2-3; TRBD2 matches 11 bases. J lost 2 bases, V lost 1 base, and 5 bases had no gene match. Germline V gene lookup returns CDR1 SGHNT and CDR2 YENEEA. The CDR3 runs 17 residues. CDR3 nucleotide sequence: TGTGCCAGCAGCTTAGGAGGGACTAGCGGAGTCACAGATACGCAGTATTTT. The encoded protein is CASSLGGTSGVTDTQYF.

This chain joins TRBV11-2 and TRBJ1-2; D gene ambiguous. The CDR3 consists of 12 residues. Per the germline V gene, CDR1 is SGHAT and CDR2 is FQNNGV. Trimming shortened V by 3 bases and J by 5 bases, and 7 bases separated the two germline ends. CDR3 loop: CASSLGYYGYTF. CDR3 nucleotide sequence: TGTGCCAGCAGCTTGGGCTATTATGGCTACACCTTC. The full variable domain, its missing parts supplied by reference TRBV11-2 and TRBJ1-2, is EAGVAQSPRYKIIEKRQSVAFWCNPISGHATLYWYQQILGQGPKLLIQFQNNGVVDDSQLPKDRFSAERLKGVDSTLKIQPAKLEDSAVYLCASSLGYYGYTFGSGTRLTVV.

This sequence joins TRBV19 and TRBJ1-3; D gene uncertain. This CDR3 is 14 amino acids long. Deletions cut 7 bases from V and 0 bases from J, with 10 bases between. The V gene's germline CDR1 is LNHDA and CDR2 SQIVND (reference sequence). The CDR3 region has the DNA TGTGCCAGTAAGGAGCCGAACTCTGGAAACACCATATATTTT. Translating it yields CASKEPNSGNTIYF.

This CDR3 reads CASSTRPLPTDTQYF. In DNA, the CDR3 is TGTGCCAGCAGCACCAGGCCTCTTCCCACAGATACGCAGTATTTT. The V gene is TRBV21-1, the J gene TRBJ2-3; the table gives TRBD1 as D, unverified against the DNA. TRBV21-1 is marked as a pseudogene. CDR3 length: 15 residues.

V usage is TRBV15 and J usage is TRBJ2-2, with 9 nucleotides matching TRBD2. This CDR3 region has 16 residues. V was pared by 0 bases and J by 3 bases, with 2 bases of the junction left unmatched. From germline, CDR1 is LNHNV and CDR2 YYDKDF (reference sequence). DNA of the CDR3: TGTGCCACCAGCAGAGAGCGGGGGGGCCACACCGGGGAGCTGTTTTTT. It is translated as CATSRERGGHTGELFF.

This chain uses TRBV18 with TRBJ1-2; D perhaps matches TRBD1 (6 bases). The germline V and J ends were trimmed by 2 bases and 2 bases, with 24 bases remaining between them. In germline, CDR1 is KGHSH, CDR2 LQKENI. This CDR3 is built from 19 residues. CDR3 coding DNA: TGTGCCAGCTCACCAAGTCTTGGGACAACGATAGCCCGAAACTATGGCTACACCTTC. Residues: CASSPSLGTTIARNYGYTF.